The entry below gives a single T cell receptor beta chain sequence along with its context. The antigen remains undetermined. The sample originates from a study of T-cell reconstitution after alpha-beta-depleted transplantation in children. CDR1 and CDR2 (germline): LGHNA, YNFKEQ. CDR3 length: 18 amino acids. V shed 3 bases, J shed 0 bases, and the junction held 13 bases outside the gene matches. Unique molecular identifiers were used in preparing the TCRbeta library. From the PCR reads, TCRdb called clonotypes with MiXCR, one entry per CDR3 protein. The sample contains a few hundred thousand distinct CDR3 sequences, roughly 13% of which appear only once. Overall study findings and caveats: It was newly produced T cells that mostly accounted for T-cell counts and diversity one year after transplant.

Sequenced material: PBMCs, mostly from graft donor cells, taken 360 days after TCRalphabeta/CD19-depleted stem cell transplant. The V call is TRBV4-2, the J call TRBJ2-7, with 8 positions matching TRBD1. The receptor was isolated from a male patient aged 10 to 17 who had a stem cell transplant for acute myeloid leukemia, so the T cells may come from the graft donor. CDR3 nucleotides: TGTGCCAGCAGCCAGGCTGTTACAGGGGGGTCCAGCTCCTACGAGCAGTACTTC. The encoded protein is CASSQAVTGGSSSYEQYF.